Listed here is a single T cell receptor (beta chain). The PBMCs had their origin in around 10 ml of fresh peripheral blood. Beta-chain TCR CDR3 regions were amplified from RNA transcripts. An opening RT-PCR round employed HTBI primers and preceded a second-round multiplex PCR. Using its own MiXCR run on the multiplex PCR reads, TCRdb lists one record per CDR3 protein. The table records some 750,000 distinct CDR3 sequences, 35% to 50% of them present only once. This CDR3 is built from 13 residues. V lost 5 bases and J lost 5, with 12 bases in between. CDR1 is PRHDT, CDR2 FYEKMQ, per germline (reference sequence). The sample belongs to a study of Graves' ophthalmopathy and Graves' hyperthyroidism.

V is TRBV13 and J is TRBJ2-5, with D perhaps TRBD2 (6 bases). The sequence derives from an adult man with Graves' ophthalmopathy. Material for sequencing was peripheral blood. The CDR3 spells CASSPDGGETQYF. DNA of the CDR3: TGTGCCAGCAGCCCCGATGGGGGGGAGACCCAGTACTTC.